Shown below are 32 T cell receptor beta chains from a single sample sequenced in a study of T cells in Graves' hyperthyroidism and ophthalmopathy. From RNA transcripts, TCR beta CDR3 regions were amplified. The HTBI primer set drove a first-round RT-PCR of the TCR CDR3. TCRdb reprocessed the multiplex PCR reads via MiXCR and lists one record per CDR3 protein. The sample lists hundreds of thousands of distinct CDR3 sequences, around 15% seen once, with roughly a tenth in the top ten. Sequencing was performed on blood. The receptors derive from a woman under 30 with Graves' hyperthyroidism.

With regard to this clonotype: At one end, the junction sequence differs from germline, possibly due to a read error. The genes are TRBV2 and TRBJ2-2; D ambiguous. CDR1 and CDR2 from the germline V gene are SNHLY and FYNNEI. CDR3 length equals 13 residues. CDR3 coding DNA: TGTGCCACCAGTACCCCGAACACCGGGGAGCTGTTTTTT. Translated, it gives CATSTPNTGELFF.

In its sample, this clonotype was seen many times. V usage is TRBV4-1 and J usage is TRBJ1-5; no clear D gene. Germline loops: CDR1 MGHRA, CDR2 YSYEKL. Trimming cost V 4 bases and J 0 bases, with 7 bases left between them. The CDR3 contains 14 residues. This CDR3 is CASSPDISNQPQHF. Here the CDR3 DNA reads TGCGCCAGCAGCCCCGACATTAGCAATCAGCCCCAGCATTTT.

This clonotype was observed at least ten times. This chain connects TRBV12-3 or TRBV12-4 to TRBJ2-7; tentatively, D is TRBD2 (5 bases). The CDR3 extends over 14 amino acids. V shed 3 bases and J shed 5 bases, with 14 bases lying between them. Here the CDR3 DNA reads TGTGCCAGCAGTTTTGGGCTAGCTAACGACGAGCAGTACTTC. As protein: CASSFGLANDEQYF.

This clonotype appeared many times. The chain recombines TRBV11-2 with TRBJ2-2; 8 nucleotides align to TRBD1. The CDR3 sequence is 13 residues long. V was pared by 6 bases and J by 6 bases, with 3 bases of the junction left unmatched. Germline CDR1 reads SGHAT; CDR2 reads FQNNGV. The CDR3 DNA follows: TGTGCCAGCAGGCAACAGGGGGCCGGGGAGCTGTTTTTT. This gives the protein CASRQQGAGELFF.

This clonotype has at least ten counts. V usage is TRBV11-2 and J usage is TRBJ2-7, with TRBD1 matching over 10 bases. Germline CDR1 is SGHAT and CDR2 is FQNNGV. Trimming took 5 bases from V and 6 from J; bases not matched to a gene: 7. The CDR3 has 14 residues. Here the CDR3 reads CASSDWGTGAEQYF. In DNA, the CDR3 is TGTGCCAGCAGCGATTGGGGGACAGGGGCCGAGCAGTACTTC.

The sample holds many counts of this clonotype. The chain carries TRBV7-3 and TRBJ2-2; D is tentatively TRBD1 or TRBD2 (5 bases each). The CDR3 is 13 residues long. The germline V gene has CDR1 SGHTA and CDR2 FQGTGA. Trimming cost V 5 bases and J 7 bases, with 11 bases left between them. CDR3 coding DNA: TGTGCCAGCAGCCCGGGACGCGGCGGGGAGCTGTTTTTT. Protein sequence: CASSPGRGGELFF.

This clonotype has a count of ten or more. The chain carries TRBV28 and TRBJ2-3; 7 bases are shared with TRBD2. CDR1 and CDR2 (germline): MDHEN, SYDVKM. This CDR3 contains 14 residues. The J segment lost 2 bases and the V segment lost 8 bases, leaving 7 bases of the junction unmatched. The CDR3 sequence: CASRTGTTTDTQYF. The CDR3 DNA sequence: TGTGCCAGCCGTACCGGGACTACCACAGATACGCAGTATTTT.

This clonotype was picked up many times. The chain carries TRBV9 and TRBJ1-2; D is unclear. The CDR3 extends over 12 amino acids. V was trimmed by 0 bases and J by 5 bases, leaving 5 bases between them. Germline lookup yields CDR1 SGDLS and CDR2 YYNGEE. The CDR3 region has the DNA TGTGCCAGCAGCGTAGACGAGTATGGCTACACCTTC. As protein: CASSVDEYGYTF.

This clonotype was picked up many times. The chain employs TRBV20-1 and TRBJ2-3; TRBD2 agrees at 7 bases. CDR1 and CDR2 (germline): DFQATT, SNEGSKA (reference sequence). CDR3 length: 15 amino acids. J gave up 3 bases and V 4 bases, and 10 bases lay outside the gene matches. The CDR3 spells CSANHLGEGTDTQYF. The CDR3 coding sequence is TGCAGTGCTAACCACCTAGGGGAGGGGACAGATACGCAGTATTTT.

This clonotype has at least ten counts. The rearrangement links TRBV30 to TRBJ2-7; 8 nucleotides match TRBD1. The CDR3 loop spans 13 amino acids. The trim removed 5 bases at V and 3 bases at J, leaving 6 bases unmatched. Germline CDR1 reads GTSNPN; CDR2 reads SVGIG (reference sequence). The DNA of the CDR3 is TGTGCCTGGGCAGGGGGCATGCTCTACGAGCAGTACTTC. This gives the protein CAWAGGMLYEQYF.

This clonotype appeared a few times. The rearrangement links TRBV3-1 to TRBJ1-4; TRBD1 matches at 7 bases. CDR1 is LGHDT, CDR2 YNNKEL, per germline (reference sequence). J gave up 2 bases and V 1 base, and 4 bases lay outside the gene matches. This CDR3 has 16 amino acids. The CDR3 spells CASSQGPTGTNEKLFF. The CDR3 region has the DNA TGTGCCAGCAGCCAAGGTCCGACAGGGACTAATGAAAAACTGTTTTTT. The full variable domain, completed using reference TRBV3-1 and TRBJ1-4, is DTAVSQTPKYLVTQMGNDKSIKCEQNLGHDTMYWYKQDSKKFLKIMFSYNNKELIINETVPNRFSPKSPDKAHLNLHINSLELGDSAVYFCASSQGPTGTNEKLFFGSGTQLSVL.

This clonotype was recorded many times. V gene TRBV6-5 combines with J gene TRBJ1-4, with D hard to call. Trimming stripped 0 bases from V and 4 bases from J, with 15 bases between. This CDR3 has 17 amino acids. Germline-derived CDR1 and CDR2 are MNHEY and SVGAGI. CDR3 nucleotides: TGTGCCAGCAGTTACTCGATCGACCCTGAATATAATGAAAAACTGTTTTTT. Residues: CASSYSIDPEYNEKLFF.

At least ten counts were recorded for this clonotype. The chain links TRBV28 to TRBJ2-1; a weak D match, TRBD2 (5 bases). There are 14 residues in the CDR3. The germline V gene has CDR1 MDHEN and CDR2 SYDVKM. Trimming cost V 3 bases and J 9 bases, with 15 bases left between them. The CDR3 region has the DNA TGTGCCAGCAGTTTCGTTGCCGGGGTGTCTGAGCAGTTCTTC. Translated: CASSFVAGVSEQFF. The variable domain in full, completed from reference TRBV28 and TRBJ2-1, reads DVKVTQSSRYLVKRTGEKVFLECVQDMDHENMFWYRQDPGLGLRLIYFSYDVKMKEKGDIPEGYSVSREKKERFSLILESASTNQTSMYLCASSFVAGVSEQFFGPGTRLTVL.

The table lists this clonotype with many counts. The chain links TRBV13 to TRBJ2-1; D is uncertain. The CDR3 is made up of 14 amino acids. Germline loops: CDR1 PRHDT, CDR2 FYEKMQ (reference sequence). The V end was cut by 4 bases, the J end by 5 bases, with 12 bases between. CDR3 sequence: CASSSRLGNNEQFF. The CDR3 region has the DNA TGTGCCAGCAGCTCCAGACTGGGAAACAATGAGCAGTTCTTC. Looking up the rest from reference TRBV13 and TRBJ2-1 gives the full variable domain: AAGVIQSPRHLIKEKRETATLKCYPIPRHDTVYWYQQGPGQDPQFLISFYEKMQSDKGSIPDRFSAQQFSDYHSELNMSSLELGDSALYFCASSSRLGNNEQFFGPGTRLTVL.

The V and J genes are TRBV5-1 and TRBJ2-5; 8 bases line up with TRBD2. Looked up from germline, CDR1 is SGHRS and CDR2 is YFSETQ. The CDR3 sequence is 15 residues long. Unmatched junction bases numbered 10, after V lost 4 bases and J lost 5 bases. In DNA form, the CDR3 reads TGCGCCAGCAGCGCTCGACTAGCGAGCCGCGAGACCCAGTACTTC. Residues: CASSARLASRETQYF.

This clonotype was recorded a few times. This chain uses TRBV10-1 with TRBJ2-5; 13 nucleotides line up with TRBD2. This CDR3 is 17 amino acids long. Trimming cost V 2 bases and J 4 bases; bases outside gene matches: 7. From germline, CDR1 is WNHNN and CDR2 SYGVQD (reference sequence). The CDR3 loop reads CASSEVGLAGVRETQYF. CDR3 coding DNA: TGCGCCAGCAGTGAGGTCGGACTAGCGGGAGTTCGAGAGACCCAGTACTTC.

The J gene is TRBJ1-3, the V gene TRBV9, with D unclear. V lost 0 bases and J 4 bases, leaving 11 bases between the germline ends. The CDR3 totals 15 residues. In germline, CDR1 is SGDLS, CDR2 YYNGEE. The CDR3: CASSVGKNPGNTIYF. CDR3 nucleotide sequence: TGTGCCAGCAGCGTAGGGAAAAACCCCGGAAACACCATATATTTT.

This clonotype was seen a few times. The chain has TRBV7-9 and TRBJ2-2; possible D gene TRBD1, 6 bases. This CDR3 spans 15 amino acids. Germline loops: CDR1 SEHNR, CDR2 FQNEAQ (reference sequence). Trimming stripped 2 bases from V and 5 bases from J, with 12 bases between. DNA of the CDR3: TGTGCCAGCAGCTTATCAGGGGTCGAGACCGGGGAGCTGTTTTTT. Residues: CASSLSGVETGELFF.

This clonotype was counted many times. This sequence joins TRBV7-9 and TRBJ2-7, with 9 nucleotides matching TRBD1. Germline CDR1 SEHNR, CDR2 FQNEAQ (reference sequence). This CDR3 is 15 amino acids long. The V gene end was trimmed by 3 bases and the J gene end by 3 bases; junction bases not matched to a gene: 6. The CDR3 loop is CASSFMGTGYYEQYF. The CDR3 DNA follows: TGTGCCAGCAGCTTTATGGGGACAGGGTACTACGAGCAGTACTTC.

This clonotype has only a few counts. V gene TRBV5-1 combines with J gene TRBJ2-6; TRBD1 agrees at 11 bases. Trimming cost V 3 bases and J 3 bases; bases outside gene matches: 8. CDR1 and CDR2 from the germline V gene are SGHRS and YFSETQ. The CDR3 has 18 residues. In nucleotides, the CDR3 is TGCGCCAGCAGCTCCGGACAGGGGGCGCGGTATGGGGCCAACGTCCTGACTTTC. Protein: CASSSGQGARYGANVLTF.

This clonotype was recorded many times. The chain links TRBV11-2 to TRBJ1-3, with D unresolved. The CDR3 is 12 residues long. Germline CDR1 SGHAT, CDR2 FQNNGV. The V end lost 3 bases, the J end lost 4 bases, and 4 bases lay between the germline ends. CDR3 loop: CASSFGGNTIYF. In nucleotides, the CDR3 is TGTGCCAGCAGCTTTGGGGGAAACACCATATATTTT.

This clonotype has a count of ten or more. This chain connects TRBV11-3 to TRBJ1-1; D unresolved. CDR1 is SGHNT and CDR2 is YENEEA in the germline V gene. With 4 bases removed from V and 6 bases from J, the gap between germline ends came to 12 bases. CDR3 size: 13 residues. The CDR3 nucleotides read TGTGCCAGCAGCTCCTCCTGGGCGTCTGAAGCTTTCTTT. As protein: CASSSSWASEAFF.

This clonotype came up many times. Written as DNA, the CDR3 is TGTGCCAGCAGCCGTCACTTAGAGGGAGAAGCTTTCTTT. Its protein product is CASSRHLEGEAFF. The chain is built from TRBV7-3 and TRBJ1-1, with D unclear. Germline CDR1 SGHTA, CDR2 FQGTGA. Trimming removed 5 bases from V and 8 bases from J, with 15 bases in between. The CDR3 covers 13 residues.

The sample holds a few counts of this clonotype. The chain employs TRBV6-1 and TRBJ1-5; possible D gene TRBD1, 5 bases. Germline V gene data show CDR1 as MNHNS and CDR2 as SASEGT. Trimming shortened V by 6 bases and J by 2 bases, and 17 bases separated the two germline ends. This CDR3 has 16 amino acids. The chain's CDR3 is CASRHGTSGGNQPQHF. Here the CDR3 DNA reads TGTGCCAGCAGGCATGGGACCTCGGGGGGCAATCAGCCCCAGCATTTT.

CDR3 sequence (DNA): TGTGCCAGCAGAGTACAGGGGTCGAACATTCAGTACTTC. Protein: CASRVQGSNIQYF. The chain links TRBV6-2 or TRBV6-3 to TRBJ2-4; 7 bases line up with TRBD1. This CDR3 is built from 13 residues. The germline V gene has CDR1 MNHEY and CDR2 SVGEGT. After removal of 6 bases from V and 7 bases from J, the junction contained 6 bases not matched to a gene.

This clonotype was observed at least ten times. The CDR3 bases are TGCAGTGCTAGAGGAGGGACTAGCGGAGTAAGCTCCTACAATGAGCAGTTCTTC. Its protein is CSARGGTSGVSSYNEQFF. V usage is TRBV20-1 and J usage is TRBJ2-1, with 11 positions matching TRBD2. The CDR3 runs to 18 residues. From germline, CDR1 is DFQATT and CDR2 SNEGSKA (reference sequence). V dropped 1 base and J dropped 0; count of bases not matched to a gene: 8.

This clonotype was found many times. The CDR3 is CASSLGLAPGELFF. CDR3 coding DNA: TGTGCCAGCAGTTTAGGGCTAGCACCCGGGGAGCTGTTTTTT. The chain recombines TRBV27 with TRBJ2-2; TRBD2 is a possible D gene (5 bases). Germline CDR1 MNHEY, CDR2 SMNVEV (reference sequence). CDR3 size: 14 residues. The V and J ends lost 2 bases and 6 bases respectively, with 10 bases between them.

This clonotype has more than one count but fewer than ten. The chain employs TRBV2 and TRBJ1-5; D gene unclear. The CDR3 extends over 12 amino acids. The V end was cut by 7 bases, the J end by 4 bases, with 8 bases between. The germline CDR1 and CDR2 sequences are SNHLY and FYNNEI. The CDR3 sequence is CASNLGNQPQHF. In nucleotides, the CDR3 is TGTGCCAGCAACCTAGGAAATCAGCCCCAGCATTTT.

The chain employs TRBV10-1 and TRBJ1-3; D might be TRBD1 (5 bases). The germline V gene has CDR1 WNHNN and CDR2 SYGVQD (reference sequence). CDR3 length: 14 residues. Deletions cut 3 bases from V and 2 bases from J, with 8 bases between. CDR3 DNA sequence: TGCGCCAGCAGTGACGGAGGGGCTGGAAACACCATATATTTT. The encoded protein is CASSDGGAGNTIYF.

The chain uses TRBV6-2 or TRBV6-3 and TRBJ2-7; TRBD1 matches at 9 bases. Germline CDR1 and CDR2: MNHEY and SVGEGT. CDR3 length: 16 residues. With V trimmed by 6 bases and J by 3 bases, 12 bases remained unmatched. The CDR3 loop is CASSPMSLDRGYEQYF. CDR3 nucleotide sequence: TGTGCCAGCAGCCCCATGTCGCTGGACAGGGGCTACGAGCAGTACTTC.

This clonotype came up many times. The chain recombines TRBV7-8 with TRBJ1-5, with 7 bases identical to TRBD1. Germline V CDR1 and CDR2: SGHVS, FQNEAQ. V trimming: 6 bases; J trimming: 0 bases; junction bases outside the gene matches: 17. The CDR3 is 19 residues long. The CDR3: CASSPTRQGTLYSNQPQHF. For the CDR3, the DNA is TGTGCCAGCAGTCCAACGAGACAGGGCACCCTGTATAGCAATCAGCCCCAGCATTTT. The complete variable domain, with remaining parts taken from reference TRBV7-8 and TRBJ1-5, reads GAGVSQSPRYKVAKRGQDVALRCDPISGHVSLFWYQQALGQGPEFLTYFQNEAQLDKSGLPSDRFFAERPEGSVSTLKIQRTQQEDSAVYLCASSPTRQGTLYSNQPQHFGDGTRLSIL.

This clonotype was picked up many times. The chain is built from TRBV18 and TRBJ1-5, with 9 bases matching TRBD1. Germline V CDR1 and CDR2: KGHSH, LQKENI. The trim removed 3 bases at V and 7 bases at J, leaving 7 bases unmatched. CDR3 size: 15 residues. CDR3 region: CASSPDRGIRQPQHF. CDR3 DNA: TGTGCCAGCTCACCGGACAGGGGAATACGGCAGCCCCAGCATTTT.